The rows below give T cell receptor beta chains drawn from one sample of a study of identical twins. TCRdb passed the 5' RACE reads through MiXCR, listing each CDR3 protein once. In the table there are approximately 1.8 million distinct CDR3 sequences, about 32% of which are singletons. The specimen was cord blood. The receptors stem from a newborn girl in good health. The CDR3 runs from the conserved cysteine through the conserved F or W. Fields, in order: V gene, J gene, CDR3 protein.

TRBV2	TRBJ1-2	CARLYGYTF
TRBV7-2	TRBJ2-7	CASSLLFSGGSYEQYF
TRBV4-2	TRBJ2-7	CASSQDFYAAYEQYF
TRBV9	TRBJ2-2	CASSWGSGVTGELFF
TRBV12-3/TRBV12-4	TRBJ2-7	CASSGLAGPYEQYF
TRBV6-6	TRBJ2-3	CASRRLGGNSKDTQYF
TRBV20-1	TRBJ2-1	CSASRDPTYNEQFF
TRBV5-1	TRBJ2-7	CASSLRPTPYEQYF
TRBV20-1	TRBJ1-2	CSARQQASYYGYTF
TRBV29-1	TRBJ1-5	CSVERGGGGPQHF
TRBV20-1	TRBJ2-7	CSVSFKGYEQYF
TRBV6-1	TRBJ2-4	CASRKETGTSDIQYF
TRBV20-1	NA	CSVRAEGGYEQYF
TRBV15	TRBJ2-3	CATSRRGTGGTDAQYF
TRBV29-1	NA	CSVDGERNTIYF
TRBV12-3/TRBV12-4	TRBJ2-1	CASGTSSYEQFF
TRBV30	TRBJ1-5	CAWSVIGNQPQHF
TRBV19	TRBJ2-7	CASSIAGPNRIGYEQYF
TRBV3-1	TRBJ1-1	CASSQETGTGTTEAFF
TRBV20-1	TRBJ2-1	CSARSPRDSSYNEQFF
TRBV20-1	TRBJ2-5	CSVKGRETQYF
TRBV28	TRBJ2-1	CASSLAGGGYNEQFF
TRBV21-1	TRBJ1-5	CASVQGGDSNQPQHF
TRBV2	TRBJ2-1	CASSAGTSGMYNEQFF
TRBV6-1	TRBJ2-5	CASLNGETQYF
TRBV5-1	TRBJ2-5	CASSRMGEEETQYF